The 11 T cell receptor beta chains given below trace back to one sample, sequenced in a study of blood T cell repertoires in COVID-19. Produced via immunoSEQ multiplex PCR; TCRdb's table is partial and in-frame only. There are approximately 150,000 clones in the sample; roughly 87% occur only once, and around 1.5% lies in the top ten. The sequenced material came from peripheral blood. These receptors came from a human donor in a cohort sampled during active COVID-19.

This CDR3 is CASGLVPIRFGGGPNEQYF. As DNA, the CDR3 is TGTGCTAGTGGTTTGGTACCCATCCGTTTTGGGGGGGGGCCTAACGAGCAGTACTTC. The V gene is TRBV12-5, the J gene TRBJ2-7, with a possible D match to TRBD2 (7 bases). The CDR3 covers 19 residues. Germline V gene lookup returns CDR1 LGHNT and CDR2 FRNRAP. The V and J ends lost 0 bases and 5 bases respectively, with 26 bases between them.

This clone was detected once. The chain links TRBV11-2 to TRBJ2-3; 11 bases match TRBD2. The germline gives CDR1 SGHAT, CDR2 FQNNGV. V trimming: 1 base; J trimming: 4 bases; junction bases outside the gene matches: 10. The CDR3 has 18 residues. Here the CDR3 DNA reads TGTGCCAGCAGCTTAGCTATACTAGCGGGGGAGGGAGCAGATACGCAGTATTTT. The encoded protein is CASSLAILAGEGADTQYF.

V usage is TRBV9 and J usage is TRBJ2-3; the D gene is possibly TRBD2 (5 bases). CDR1 is SGDLS and CDR2 is YYNGEE in the germline V gene. V lost 0 bases, J lost 0 bases, and 14 bases lay in between. This CDR3 contains 17 residues. The CDR3 sequence is CASSVGWAGLSTDTQYF. For the CDR3, the DNA is TGTGCCAGCAGCGTAGGGTGGGCGGGCCTTAGCACAGATACGCAGTATTTT.

The chain links TRBV30 to TRBJ2-2; no clear D. Trimming removed 4 bases at V and 5 bases at J, with 5 bases between. Per germline, CDR1 GTSNPN and CDR2 SVGIG (reference sequence). The CDR3 sequence is 11 residues long. In nucleotides, the CDR3 is TGTGCCTGGACCCCAACCGGGGAGCTGTTTTTT. It translates to CAWTPTGELFF.

This clone was seen a few times. The rearrangement joins TRBV5-1 to TRBJ2-7; possibly TRBD1 for D (8 bases). Trimming took 4 bases from V and 4 from J, leaving 12 bases between them. The length of the CDR3 is 13 residues. Germline-derived CDR1 and CDR2 are SGHRS and YFSETQ. CDR3 sequence (DNA): TGCGCCAGCAGCCTACAGGGGGGGTACGAGCAGTACTTC. Its translation is CASSLQGGYEQYF.

This sequence joins TRBV5-6 and TRBJ1-2, with 7 bases aligning to TRBD1. The CDR3 is made up of 13 amino acids. CDR1 and CDR2 (germline): SGHDT, YYEEEE. V was pared by 4 bases and J by 4 bases, with 4 bases of the junction left unmatched. CDR3 nucleotides: TGTGCCAGCAGCCGGAGGGGGCCCTATGGCTACACCTTC. Its translation is CASSRRGPYGYTF.

J is TRBJ1-2 and V is TRBV12-3 or TRBV12-4; D perhaps matches TRBD1 (6 bases). Trimming cost V 2 bases and J 8 bases, with 12 bases left between them. This CDR3 spans 13 amino acids. CDR3 bases: TGTGCCAGCAGTTTATTACAGGGCGGCGGCTACACCTTC. It codes for CASSLLQGGGYTF.

The rearrangement uses TRBV7-9 and TRBJ1-5, with a possible D match to TRBD1 (6 bases). Germline V CDR1 and CDR2: SEHNR, FQNEAQ (reference sequence). Trimming pared 1 base from V and 6 bases from J, leaving 7 bases between. There are 13 residues in the CDR3. The CDR3, as DNA: TGTGCCAGCAGCTTAGACAGGGTTCAGCCCCAGCATTTT. Protein sequence: CASSLDRVQPQHF.

The J gene is TRBJ1-5, the V gene TRBV28, with D maybe TRBD1 (6 bases). CDR1 MDHEN and CDR2 SYDVKM come from the germline V gene. The CDR3 length is 14 residues. V was cut by 6 bases and J by 7 bases, with 16 bases left in between. The CDR3 here is CASRTGGRGQPQHF. CDR3 DNA sequence: TGTGCCAGCAGGACAGGCGGACGAGGGCAGCCCCAGCATTTT.

V usage is TRBV7-2 and J usage is TRBJ1-1; perhaps TRBD1 as D (5 bases). V lost 3 bases and J lost 1, with 9 bases in between. This CDR3 has 14 amino acids. Germline CDR1 is SGHTA and CDR2 is FQGNSA. The CDR3 loop reads CASSFDGGNTEAFF. CDR3 DNA sequence: TGTGCCAGCAGCTTCGACGGGGGGAACACTGAAGCTTTCTTT.

The gene calls are TRBV11-2 and TRBJ2-1; 7 bases map to TRBD1. The germline V gene encodes CDR1 SGHAT and CDR2 FQNNGV. V dropped 5 bases and J dropped 4; count of bases not matched to a gene: 8. This CDR3 region has 15 residues. This chain's CDR3 is CASSARTGSYNEQFF. The CDR3 DNA sequence: TGTGCCAGCAGCGCCCGGACAGGCTCGTACAATGAGCAGTTCTTC.